This TCR beta chain was identified in a study of cytomegalovirus exposure and HLA in healthy donors. About this clone itself: Its antigen is not known.

Despite likely unrecorded immune exposures, the donors were nominally healthy at the time of sampling. Study observations and caveats: Most TCR sequences proved rare, with some public TCRs found in many donors. Sequencing depth across donors, presence/absence analyses assumed, was roughly uniform. One later analysis reportedly identified an Asian-associated ancestry cluster that showed fewer N-insertions than the approximately 670-donor mean.

PCR primers comprised 60 Vbeta and 13 Jbeta primers. Sequenced by immunoSEQ multiplex PCR; TCRdb stores in-frame clones only, minus some. The sample includes roughly 120,000 clones, around 75% of them seen just once. V lost 1 base, J lost 2 bases, and 3 bases stayed unmatched. This CDR3 contains 15 residues. Germline V gene lookup returns CDR1 SNHLY and CDR2 FYNNEI. Material: PBMCs. The source is a woman between 18 and 29 years old in good health and CMV-seronegative. V is TRBV2 and J is TRBJ2-5; 8 nucleotides match TRBD1. Written as DNA, the CDR3 is TGTGCCAGCAGTGAAGACAGGGGGTGGCAAGAGACCCAGTACTTC. Encoded protein: CASSEDRGWQETQYF.